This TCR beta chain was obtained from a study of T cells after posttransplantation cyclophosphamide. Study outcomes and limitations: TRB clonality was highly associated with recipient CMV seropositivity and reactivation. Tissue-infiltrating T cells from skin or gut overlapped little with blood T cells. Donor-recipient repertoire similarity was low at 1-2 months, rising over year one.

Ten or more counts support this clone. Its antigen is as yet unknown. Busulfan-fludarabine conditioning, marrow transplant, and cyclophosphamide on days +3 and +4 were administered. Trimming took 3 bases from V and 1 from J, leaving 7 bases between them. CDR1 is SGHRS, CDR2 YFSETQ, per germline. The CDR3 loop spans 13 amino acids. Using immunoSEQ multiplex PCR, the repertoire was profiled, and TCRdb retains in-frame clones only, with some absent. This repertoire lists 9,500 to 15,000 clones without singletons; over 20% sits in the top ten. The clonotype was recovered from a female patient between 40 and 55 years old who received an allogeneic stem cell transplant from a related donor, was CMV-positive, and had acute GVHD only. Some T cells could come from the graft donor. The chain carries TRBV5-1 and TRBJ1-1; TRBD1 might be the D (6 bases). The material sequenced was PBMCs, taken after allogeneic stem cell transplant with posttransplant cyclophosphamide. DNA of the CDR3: TGCGCCAGCAGCTGGGACAAGAACACTGAAGCTTTCTTT. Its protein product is CASSWDKNTEAFF.